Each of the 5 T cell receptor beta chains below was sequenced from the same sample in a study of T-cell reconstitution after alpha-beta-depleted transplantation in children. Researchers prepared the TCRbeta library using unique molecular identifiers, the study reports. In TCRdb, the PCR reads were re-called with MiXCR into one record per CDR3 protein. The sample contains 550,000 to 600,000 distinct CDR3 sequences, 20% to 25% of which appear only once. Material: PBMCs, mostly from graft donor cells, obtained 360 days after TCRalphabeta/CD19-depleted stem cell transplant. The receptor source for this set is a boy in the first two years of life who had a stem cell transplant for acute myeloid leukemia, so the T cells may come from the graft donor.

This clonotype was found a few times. The CDR3 protein is CASRRGGLMNTEAFF. CDR3 nucleotide sequence: TGCGCCAGCCGCCGGGGAGGCCTCATGAACACTGAAGCTTTCTTT. The V and J genes are TRBV5-1 and TRBJ1-1; D not resolved. CDR1 and CDR2 from the germline V gene are SGHRS and YFSETQ. The CDR3 loop spans 15 amino acids. V lost 7 bases to trimming and J lost 0 bases, with 16 bases between them. Supplemented by reference TRBV5-1 and TRBJ1-1, the full variable domain reads KAGVTQTPRYLIKTRGQQVTLSCSPISGHRSVSWYQQTPGQGLQFLFEYFSETQRNKGNFPGRFSGRQFSNSRSEMNVSTLELGDSALYLCASRRGGLMNTEAFFGQGTRLTVV.

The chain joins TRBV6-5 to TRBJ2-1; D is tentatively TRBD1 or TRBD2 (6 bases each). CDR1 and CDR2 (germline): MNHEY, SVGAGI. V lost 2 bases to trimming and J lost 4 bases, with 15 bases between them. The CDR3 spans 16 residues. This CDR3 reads CASSYLLGGYYNEQFF. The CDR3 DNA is TGTGCCAGCAGTTACCTATTAGGGGGGTATTACAATGAGCAGTTCTTC.

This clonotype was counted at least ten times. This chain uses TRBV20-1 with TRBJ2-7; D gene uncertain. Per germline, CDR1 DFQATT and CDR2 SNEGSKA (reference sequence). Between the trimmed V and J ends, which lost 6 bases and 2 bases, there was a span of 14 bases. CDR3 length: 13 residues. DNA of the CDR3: TGCAGTGCGACTCCCGTGGAAACCTACGAGCAGTACGTC. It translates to CSATPVETYEQYV.

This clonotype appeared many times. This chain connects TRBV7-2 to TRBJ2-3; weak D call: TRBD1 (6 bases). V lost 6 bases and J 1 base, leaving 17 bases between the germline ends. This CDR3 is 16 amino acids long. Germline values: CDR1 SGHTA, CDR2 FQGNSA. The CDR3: CASSQVGDIRTDTQYF. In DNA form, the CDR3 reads TGTGCCAGCAGTCAAGTCGGGGACATTCGCACAGATACGCAGTATTTT.

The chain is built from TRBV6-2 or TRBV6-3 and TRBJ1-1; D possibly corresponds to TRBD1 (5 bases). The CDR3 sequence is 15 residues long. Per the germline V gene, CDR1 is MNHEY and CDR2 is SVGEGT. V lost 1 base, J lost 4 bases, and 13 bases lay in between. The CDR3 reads CASSYYGGGSTEAFF. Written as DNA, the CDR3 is TGTGCCAGCAGTTACTACGGGGGAGGTAGCACTGAAGCTTTCTTT.